Presented here are 17 T cell receptor beta chains from one specimen sequenced in a study of shared clonotypes between healthy human individuals. Only in-frame clones appear in the TCRdb table, and some are missing; sequencing was by immunoSEQ multiplex PCR. The sample holds 2 million to 2.5 million clones, roughly 92% seen once. The sequenced material came from naive CD4+ T cells from PBMCs. Subset meaning: CD45RA+ positively selected. The source of these receptors is a man younger than 35 in good health. Some clones in this sample may be carry-over from other donors' samples.

V is TRBV6-6 and J is TRBJ1-4; D might be TRBD1 (5 bases). Germline V lookup: CDR1 MNHNY, CDR2 SVGAGI (reference sequence). CDR3 length: 14 amino acids. The V end lost 7 bases, the J end lost 5 bases, and 14 bases lay between the germline ends. CDR3 residues: CASTRLDKNEKLFF. The CDR3 DNA follows: TGTGCCAGCACCCGACTGGACAAGAATGAAAAACTGTTTTTT.

This rearrangement joins TRBV21-1 to TRBJ1-1; the table gives TRBD1 as D, unverified against the DNA. TRBV21-1 is flagged as a pseudogene. The CDR3 is made up of 15 amino acids. The CDR3 bases are TGTGCCAGCAGCTTCCTTACCGGGACAGACCGTGAAGCTTTCTTT. It is translated as CASSFLTGTDREAFF.

The chain is built from TRBV5-5 and TRBJ1-5; D perhaps matches TRBD1 (6 bases). CDR1 SGHKS and CDR2 YYEKEE come from the germline V gene (reference sequence). The CDR3 is made up of 15 amino acids. Trimming stripped 5 bases from V and 1 base from J, with 13 bases between. The CDR3 here is CASSFTGSSNQPQHF. CDR3 coding DNA: TGTGCCAGCAGTTTTACAGGGTCAAGCAATCAGCCCCAGCATTTT.

This rearrangement joins TRBV28 to TRBJ2-7; TRBD2 aligns across 11 bases. CDR1 and CDR2 from the germline V gene are MDHEN and SYDVKM. Losses at the gene ends were 1 base for V and 2 bases for J; bases not matched to a gene: 10. There are 18 residues in the CDR3. The CDR3 nucleotides are TGTGCCAGCAGTTTATACCTAGGACTAGCGGGCGTTACCTACGAGCAGTACTTC. Protein: CASSLYLGLAGVTYEQYF.

As concerns this clone: At one end, the junction sequence differs from germline, possibly due to a read error. V and J are TRBV7-2 and TRBJ2-2, with 9 bases matching TRBD1. Germline CDR1 SGHTA, CDR2 FQGNSA. There are 15 residues in the CDR3. The CDR3 loop is CANSRTDRGTGELFF. The CDR3, as DNA: TGTGCCAACAGCCGGACAGACAGGGGGACCGGGGAGCTGTTTTTT. The whole variable domain, remainder taken from reference TRBV7-2 and TRBJ2-2, is GAGVSQSPSNKVTEKGKDVELRCDPISGHTALYWYRQSLGQGLEFLIYFQGNSAPDKSGLPSDRFSAERTGGSVSTLTIQRTQQEDSAVYLCANSRTDRGTGELFFGEGSRLTVL.

This CDR3 reads CASSLRDSSYEQYF. CDR3 sequence (DNA): TGTGCCAGCAGCTTGAGGGACAGCTCCTACGAGCAGTACTTC. This chain joins TRBV5-6 and TRBJ2-7; 7 nucleotides agree with TRBD1. Germline lookup yields CDR1 SGHDT and CDR2 YYEEEE. The CDR3 runs 14 residues. Germline trimming cut 1 base from V and 0 bases from J; bases unmatched to any gene: 1.

To note about this clone: One end of the junction fails to match germline, which may point to a read error. The same CDR3 arises from other DNA sequences in this sample as well. V gene TRBV5-1 combines with J gene TRBJ1-2, with 10 nucleotides matching TRBD1. Germline V gene data show CDR1 as SGHRS and CDR2 as YFSETQ. The CDR3 loop spans 15 amino acids. DNA for the CDR3: TGCGCCAGCAGTTTGGGGGACAGGGGCGGCTATGGCTACACCTTC. Amino acid sequence: CASSLGDRGGYGYTF.

The V gene is TRBV10-3, the J gene TRBJ1-3, with D uncertain. This CDR3 is 15 amino acids long. Germline V lookup: CDR1 ENHRY, CDR2 SYGVKD. Between the trimmed V and J ends, which lost 0 bases and 0 bases, there was a span of 6 bases. Here the CDR3 reads CAISESVGSGNTIYF. The CDR3 region has the DNA TGTGCCATCAGTGAGTCGGTCGGCTCTGGAAACACCATATATTTT.

The chain joins TRBV7-6 to TRBJ2-1; no firm D call. Trimming removed 5 bases from V and 0 bases from J, with 14 bases in between. Per the germline V gene, CDR1 is SGHVS and CDR2 is FNYEAQ. CDR3 length: 16 amino acids. CDR3 in DNA: TGTGCCAGCAGCCTCACACGGGTTTCCTCCTACAATGAGCAGTTCTTC. This gives the protein CASSLTRVSSYNEQFF.

The rearrangement links TRBV27 to TRBJ2-1; 9 bases map to TRBD2. CDR3 size: 16 residues. V was clipped by 2 bases and J by 3 bases; unmatched bases: 5. In germline, CDR1 is MNHEY, CDR2 SMNVEV (reference sequence). In nucleotides, the CDR3 is TGTGCCAGCAGTTTAAAAGCGGGAGGAAGCTACAATGAGCAGTTCTTC. It specifies CASSLKAGGSYNEQFF.

The rearrangement joins TRBV10-3 to TRBJ1-3, with D possibly matching TRBD1 (5 bases). Germline lookup yields CDR1 ENHRY and CDR2 SYGVKD. Trimming left V 5 bases short and J 1 base short, with 18 bases between. CDR3 length equals 17 residues. The CDR3 spells CAISRQSTRNSGNTIYF. In nucleotides, the CDR3 is TGTGCCATCAGTAGACAGTCAACACGAAATTCTGGAAACACCATATATTTT.

This clone was recorded once. The chain is built from TRBV29-1 and TRBJ2-5, with TRBD1 matching 7 bases. The length of the CDR3 is 16 residues. Germline V gives CDR1 SQVTM, CDR2 ANQGSEA. The V segment lost 3 bases and the J segment 1 base; nucleotides outside the gene matches: 11. DNA of the CDR3: TGCAGCGTTGACCAAGGGGGCCTTCGAGTCCAAGAGACCCAGTACTTC. Translated: CSVDQGGLRVQETQYF. Complete variable domain (other parts from reference TRBV29-1 and TRBJ2-5): SAVISQKPSRDICQRGTSLTIQCQVDSQVTMMFWYRQQPGQSLTLIATANQGSEATYESGFVIDKFPISRPNLTFSTLTVSNMSPEDSSIYLCSVDQGGLRVQETQYFGPGTRLLVL.

V and J are TRBV10-1 and TRBJ2-3; weak D call: TRBD1 (7 bases). This CDR3 spans 13 amino acids. Germline V CDR1 and CDR2: WNHNN, SYGVQD (reference sequence). V shed 4 bases and J shed 4 bases, with 9 bases lying between them. Here the CDR3 reads CASSGRGADTQYF. CDR3 sequence (DNA): TGCGCCAGCAGTGGCAGGGGGGCAGATACGCAGTATTTT.

On this clone: Other DNA sequences within the sample encode an identical CDR3. The V and J genes are TRBV2 and TRBJ1-1, with TRBD1 identical over 9 bases. CDR1 is SNHLY, CDR2 FYNNEI, per germline. The CDR3 contains 13 residues. V was pared by 6 bases and J by 3 bases, with 2 bases of the junction left unmatched. CDR3 sequence reads: CASSRDRDTEAFF. CDR3 bases: TGTGCCAGCAGCCGGGACAGGGACACTGAAGCTTTCTTT. Supplemented by reference TRBV2 and TRBJ1-1, the full variable domain reads EPEVTQTPSHQVTQMGQEVILRCVPISNHLYFYWYRQILGQKVEFLVSFYNNEISEKSEIFDDQFSVERPDGSNFTLKIRSTKLEDSAMYFCASSRDRDTEAFFGQGTRLTVV.

The rearrangement links TRBV28 to TRBJ1-5; no firm D call. The V end was cut by 8 bases, the J end by 0 bases, with 20 bases between. The CDR3 is 17 residues long. The germline CDR1 and CDR2 sequences are MDHEN and SYDVKM. This chain's CDR3 is CASQQFGFGNSNQPQHF. The CDR3 DNA sequence: TGTGCCAGCCAACAGTTTGGGTTCGGGAATAGCAATCAGCCCCAGCATTTT.

With respect to this clone: This CDR3 fails to terminate in the conserved phenylalanine or tryptophan, so it likely reflects a read error. V usage is TRBV5-1 and J usage is TRBJ2-7; D is undetermined. V was clipped by 5 bases and J by 2 bases, with 14 bases between them. This CDR3 region has 14 residues. The V gene's germline CDR1 is SGHRS and CDR2 YFSETQ. CDR3 bases: TGCGCCAGCAGTGAAGTCCGTGGCACCTACGAGCAGTACCTC. Protein sequence: CASSEVRGTYEQYL.

The chain has TRBV2 and TRBJ2-5; 8 bases match TRBD1. Looked up from germline, CDR1 is SNHLY and CDR2 is FYNNEI. With V trimmed by 9 bases and J by 4 bases, 7 bases remained unmatched. The CDR3 extends over 13 amino acids. CDR3 sequence: CARKKDRAETQYF. For the CDR3, the DNA is TGTGCCAGGAAAAAGGACAGGGCAGAGACCCAGTACTTC.